One sample yielded the 27 T cell receptor beta chains listed below, sequenced in a study of blood T cell repertoires in COVID-19. Here immunoSEQ multiplex PCR was the method, and the copy in TCRdb shows in-frame clones only, minus some. Found here are some 140,000 clones, approximately 81% of them singletons; the top ten hold 4.5% to 5.5%. The material sequenced was PBMCs or T cells enriched from blood (not recorded which). The receptors here all came from a man aged 35 to 55 with acute COVID-19.

The chain uses TRBV12-3 or TRBV12-4 and TRBJ1-6; D gene uncertain. The CDR3 spans 13 residues. The ends were cut back, 6 bases at V and 10 bases at J, with 13 bases in the middle. CDR3 sequence: CASSNREWSPLHF. As DNA, the CDR3 is TGTGCCAGCAGCAACAGAGAATGGTCACCCCTCCACTTT.

The chain is built from TRBV5-6 and TRBJ2-4; 8 bases fit TRBD1. Germline V gene sequence: CDR1 SGHDT, CDR2 YYEEEE. V lost 4 bases, J lost 3 bases, and 3 bases stayed unmatched. The CDR3 has 14 residues. The CDR3 DNA follows: TGTGCCAGCAGCGCACAGGGGGGCAAAAACATTCAGTACTTC. Protein sequence: CASSAQGGKNIQYF. The complete variable domain, with remaining parts taken from reference TRBV5-6 and TRBJ2-4, reads DAGVTQSPTHLIKTRGQQVTLRCSPKSGHDTVSWYQQALGQGPQFIFQYYEEEERQRGNFPDRFSGHQFPNYSSELNVNALLLGDSALYLCASSAQGGKNIQYFGAGTRLSVL.

J is TRBJ1-4 and V is TRBV7-2; D uncertain. Germline assignment: CDR1 SGHTA and CDR2 FQGNSA. V dropped 2 bases and J dropped 7 bases, with 11 bases sitting between them. The CDR3 is made up of 14 amino acids. The CDR3 protein is CASSLKEEVEKLFF. DNA of the CDR3: TGTGCCAGCAGCTTAAAGGAGGAGGTTGAAAAACTGTTTTTT.

The CDR3 DNA reads TGTGCCTGGTACGGGACGGGAGAAGAAAAACTGTTTTTT. This gives the protein CAWYGTGEEKLFF. This chain uses TRBV30 with TRBJ1-4, with D perhaps matching TRBD1 (5 bases). The germline CDR1 and CDR2 sequences are GTSNPN and SVGIG (reference sequence). Trimming took 5 bases from V and 8 from J, leaving 15 bases between them. The CDR3 is 13 amino acids.

The chain couples TRBV5-1 to TRBJ1-2; D is perhaps TRBD1 (5 bases). The CDR3 has 13 residues. The germline V and J ends were trimmed by 4 bases and 6 bases, with 13 bases remaining between them. Per germline, CDR1 SGHRS and CDR2 YFSETQ. The CDR3 DNA reads TGCGCCAGCAGCCGGGACTTCTCGGATGGCTACACCTTC. It is translated as CASSRDFSDGYTF.

The chain carries TRBV27 and TRBJ1-1, with D perhaps TRBD1 (5 bases). Per the germline V gene, CDR1 is MNHEY and CDR2 is SMNVEV (reference sequence). CDR3 size: 11 residues. The DNA of the CDR3 is TGTTACCCTAGGGGTTGCACTGAAGCTTTCTTT. Its translation: CYPRGCTEAFF.

The chain links TRBV5-1 to TRBJ2-2, with 13 bases identical to TRBD2. The CDR3 runs to 17 residues. After removal of 1 base from V and 1 base from J, the junction contained 1 base not matched to a gene. CDR1 SGHRS and CDR2 YFSETQ come from the germline V gene. Here the CDR3 reads CASSLRLAGGNTGELFF. Written as DNA, the CDR3 is TGCGCCAGCAGCTTGAGACTAGCGGGGGGGAACACCGGGGAGCTGTTTTTT.

This chain uses TRBV28 with TRBJ2-7, with TRBD2 matching over 7 bases. CDR3 size: 15 residues. J lost 5 bases, V lost 5 bases, and 12 bases had no gene match. Germline-derived CDR1 and CDR2 are MDHEN and SYDVKM. CDR3 residues: CASSKLAGPFNEQYF. The CDR3 DNA follows: TGTGCCAGCAGTAAATTAGCGGGTCCCTTCAACGAGCAGTACTTC.

The V gene is TRBV3-1 (or the pseudogene TRBV3-2), the J gene TRBJ1-1; D ambiguous. Germline values: CDR1 LGHDT, CDR2 YNNKEL (reference sequence). The V gene lost 0 bases and the J gene lost 8 bases, with 13 bases spanning the gap. The length of the CDR3 is 14 residues. In DNA, the CDR3 is TGTGCCAGCAGCCAAGATTGGGCGGGAAGGGAAGCTTTCTTT. Translation: CASSQDWAGREAFF.

The chain combines TRBV30 with TRBJ1-2; the match to TRBD1 covers 9 bases. There are 13 residues in the CDR3. The germline V gene has CDR1 GTSNPN and CDR2 SVGIG (reference sequence). V was clipped by 2 bases and J by 4 bases; unmatched bases: 2. DNA of the CDR3: TGTGCCTGGAGTAGACAGGGGGGCTATGGCTACACCTTC. It translates to CAWSRQGGYGYTF.

CDR3 sequence: CASSPGLAGVQETQYF. CDR3 nucleotides: TGTGCCAGCAGCCCGGGACTAGCGGGGGTCCAAGAGACCCAGTACTTC. The V and J genes are TRBV5-4 and TRBJ2-5; 14 positions agree with TRBD2. Per the germline V gene, CDR1 is SGHNT and CDR2 is YYREEE (reference sequence). The CDR3 contains 16 residues. Trimming took 4 bases from V and 1 from J; bases not matched to a gene: 3.

V is TRBV5-4 and J is TRBJ2-1, with 8 bases aligning to TRBD2. In germline, CDR1 is SGHNT, CDR2 YYREEE (reference sequence). This CDR3 spans 17 amino acids. V trimming: 0 bases; J trimming: 1 base; junction bases outside the gene matches: 6. The CDR3 DNA reads as TGTGCCAGCAGCTTGGCACGGCTAGCGGGTTCCTACAATGAGCAGTTCTTC. Amino acid sequence: CASSLARLAGSYNEQFF.

The chain employs TRBV6-5 and TRBJ1-1; a weak D match, TRBD1 (6 bases). V lost 5 bases, J lost 1 base, and 14 bases lay in between. In germline, CDR1 is MNHEY, CDR2 SVGAGI. This CDR3 is built from 15 residues. This CDR3 is CASSTKQGENTEAFF. Here the CDR3 DNA reads TGTGCCAGCAGTACGAAACAGGGTGAGAACACTGAAGCTTTCTTT.

The gene calls are TRBV7-2 and TRBJ2-1, with D tentatively TRBD2 (5 bases). V was trimmed by 5 bases and J by 5 bases, leaving 13 bases between them. Per the germline V gene, CDR1 is SGHTA and CDR2 is FQGNSA. The CDR3 length is 14 residues. CDR3 nucleotide sequence: TGTGCCAGCAGCACGGACTGGGTCAACAATGAGCAGTTCTTC. It encodes CASSTDWVNNEQFF.

The chain carries TRBV3-1 (or the pseudogene TRBV3-2) and TRBJ1-4; D call uncertain. This CDR3 contains 14 residues. Looked up from germline, CDR1 is LGHDT and CDR2 is YNNKEL (reference sequence). V was clipped by 1 base and J by 7 bases, with 10 bases between them. CDR3 coding DNA: TGTGCCAGCAGCCAAGGCAGGATCGGTGAAAAACTGTTTTTT. Translating gives CASSQGRIGEKLFF.

The genes are TRBV7-2 and TRBJ2-7; 7 bases are shared with TRBD2. The CDR3 extends over 17 amino acids. Germline assignment: CDR1 SGHTA and CDR2 FQGNSA. With V trimmed by 1 base and J by 0 bases, 9 bases remained unmatched. CDR3: CASSLGVRGDPSYEQYF. The CDR3 coding sequence is TGTGCCAGCAGCTTAGGTGTTCGGGGGGACCCCTCCTACGAGCAGTACTTC.

This chain connects TRBV7-2 to TRBJ2-1; a possible D gene is TRBD2 (5 bases). V lost 1 base to trimming and J lost 8 bases, with 9 bases between them. The CDR3 contains 13 residues. CDR1 and CDR2 (germline): SGHTA, FQGNSA. Written as DNA, the CDR3 is TGTGCCAGCAGCTTAGTCACTAGGGATGAGCAGTTCTTC. It translates to CASSLVTRDEQFF.

This clone was detected once. The gene calls are TRBV5-1 and TRBJ2-1; D is unresolved. V lost 0 bases and J lost 0, with 10 bases in between. CDR1 is SGHRS, CDR2 YFSETQ, per germline. CDR3 length: 16 residues. The DNA for the CDR3 is TGCGCCAGCAGCTTGGGTCCTATGAGCTCCTACAATGAGCAGTTCTTC. Its protein product is CASSLGPMSSYNEQFF. Drawing the rest from reference TRBV5-1 and TRBJ2-1, the complete variable domain is KAGVTQTPRYLIKTRGQQVTLSCSPISGHRSVSWYQQTPGQGLQFLFEYFSETQRNKGNFPGRFSGRQFSNSRSEMNVSTLELGDSALYLCASSLGPMSSYNEQFFGPGTRLTVL.

The chain is built from TRBV4-3 and TRBJ2-2; the match to TRBD1 covers 8 bases. Germline loops: CDR1 LGHNA, CDR2 YSLEER. The CDR3 has 15 residues. J was trimmed by 3 bases and V by 4 bases; bases with no gene match: 4. The CDR3 bases are TGCGCCAGCAGCCCCCGGGACAGGTACACCGGGGAGCTGTTTTTT. It yields the protein CASSPRDRYTGELFF.

This sequence joins TRBV3-1 (or the pseudogene TRBV3-2) and TRBJ2-6; D perhaps matches TRBD1 (6 bases). V was cut by 4 bases and J by 9 bases, with 22 bases left in between. The CDR3 extends over 17 amino acids. CDR1 and CDR2 from the germline V gene are LGHDT and YNNKEL (reference sequence). In nucleotides, the CDR3 is TGTGCCAGCAGCCTTAGCGCAGGGGACCTCTTAGGCAACGTCCTGACTTTC. Translating it yields CASSLSAGDLLGNVLTF.

The rearrangement links TRBV2 to TRBJ1-3; the D gene is possibly TRBD1 (5 bases). CDR1 and CDR2 from the germline V gene are SNHLY and FYNNEI. The CDR3 has 16 residues. V lost 6 bases and J 0 bases, leaving 15 bases between the germline ends. CDR3 sequence: CASSVNRFHSGNTIYF. The CDR3 nucleotides read TGTGCCAGCAGCGTTAACAGGTTCCACTCTGGAAACACCATATATTTT.

The V and J genes are TRBV10-3 and TRBJ2-7, with D maybe TRBD2 (6 bases). The V and J ends lost 6 bases and 3 bases respectively, with 15 bases between them. Germline CDR1 ENHRY, CDR2 SYGVKD. The CDR3 totals 14 residues. CDR3: CAIRSVADVYEQYF. CDR3 bases: TGTGCCATCAGGAGCGTAGCGGATGTCTACGAGCAGTACTTC.

This clone was counted between two and nine times. The chain employs TRBV19 and TRBJ1-2; 10 bases align to TRBD1. The germline CDR1 and CDR2 sequences are LNHDA and SQIVND (reference sequence). With 5 bases clipped from V and 0 bases from J, the junction kept 9 bases outside the gene matches. The length of the CDR3 is 17 residues. CDR3 sequence: CASSVRDRGPANYGYTF. CDR3 DNA: TGTGCCAGTAGTGTCCGGGACAGGGGTCCTGCTAACTATGGCTACACCTTC. The full variable domain, in which reference TRBV19 and TRBJ1-2 provide the parts outside the CDR3, is DGGITQSPKYLFRKEGQNVTLSCEQNLNHDAMYWYRQDPGQGLRLIYYSQIVNDFQKGDIAEGYSVSREKKESFPLTVTSAQKNPTAFYLCASSVRDRGPANYGYTFGSGTRLTVV.

The V gene is TRBV28, the J gene TRBJ1-2; 8 bases agree with TRBD1. The length of the CDR3 is 12 residues. With 10 bases clipped from V and 8 bases from J, the junction kept 9 bases outside the gene matches. Looked up from germline, CDR1 is MDHEN and CDR2 is SYDVKM. In DNA form, the CDR3 reads TGTGCCACCGGACAGGGTACCACCGGCTACACCTTC. Encoded protein: CATGQGTTGYTF.

The V and J genes are TRBV18 and TRBJ2-5; TRBD2 agrees at 7 bases. V trimming: 2 bases; J trimming: 0 bases; junction bases outside the gene matches: 12. CDR1 is KGHSH, CDR2 LQKENI, per germline. The CDR3 contains 18 residues. The CDR3 DNA sequence: TGTGCCAGCTCACCAACCCTCGGGAGGACGGGACACCAAGAGACCCAGTACTTC. Its translation is CASSPTLGRTGHQETQYF.

This chain uses TRBV28 with TRBJ2-3; D might be TRBD2 (6 bases). This CDR3 region has 13 residues. The V end was cut by 8 bases, the J end by 4 bases, with 13 bases between. Germline V gene lookup returns CDR1 MDHEN and CDR2 SYDVKM. CDR3 residues: CASWGGVSDTQYF. DNA of the CDR3: TGTGCCAGCTGGGGCGGGGTGTCAGATACGCAGTATTTT.

This clone has a handful of counts. The chain carries TRBV5-4 and TRBJ2-3; D is perhaps TRBD2 (6 bases). Germline V lookup: CDR1 SGHNT, CDR2 YYREEE (reference sequence). V was clipped by 3 bases and J by 6 bases, with 8 bases between them. The CDR3 has 12 residues. The CDR3 DNA follows: TGTGCCAGCAGCTGGGGGAGGGATACGCAGTATTTT. Its protein product is CASSWGRDTQYF.